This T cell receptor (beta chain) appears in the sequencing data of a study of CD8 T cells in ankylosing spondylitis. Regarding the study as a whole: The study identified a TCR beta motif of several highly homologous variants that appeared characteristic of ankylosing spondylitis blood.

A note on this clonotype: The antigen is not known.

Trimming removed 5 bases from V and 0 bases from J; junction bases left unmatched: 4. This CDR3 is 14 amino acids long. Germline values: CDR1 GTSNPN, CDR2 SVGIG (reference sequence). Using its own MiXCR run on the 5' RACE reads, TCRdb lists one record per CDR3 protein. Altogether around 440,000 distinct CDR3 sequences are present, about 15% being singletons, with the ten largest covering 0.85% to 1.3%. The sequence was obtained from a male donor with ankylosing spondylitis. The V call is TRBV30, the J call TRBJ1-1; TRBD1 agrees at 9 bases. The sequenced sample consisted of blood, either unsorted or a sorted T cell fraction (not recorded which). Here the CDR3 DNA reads TGTGCCTGGGGGACAGGGAACATGAACACTGAAGCTTTCTTT. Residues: CAWGTGNMNTEAFF.